These 13 T cell receptor beta chains were all obtained from the same sample, sequenced in a study of blood T cell repertoires in COVID-19. Sequenced by immunoSEQ multiplex PCR; TCRdb stores in-frame clones only, minus some. The table records fewer than 150,000 clones, about four fifths of them present only once. The sample taken for sequencing was peripheral blood. All receptors derive from a woman between 45 and 65 years old with acute or convalescent COVID-19.

The chain couples TRBV28 to TRBJ1-1, with 8 positions matching TRBD1. This CDR3 contains 16 residues. The germline V gene encodes CDR1 MDHEN and CDR2 SYDVKM. Unmatched junction bases numbered 8, after V lost 2 bases and J lost 3 bases. CDR3 coding DNA: TGTGCCAGCAGTTTACCAGGACAGGGTGGGTACACTGAAGCTTTCTTT. Translating gives CASSLPGQGGYTEAFF.

J is TRBJ1-2 and V is TRBV12-5, with 10 bases identical to TRBD1. V was clipped by 6 bases and J by 4 bases; unmatched bases: 11. The CDR3 is 16 amino acids. Germline V lookup: CDR1 LGHNT, CDR2 FRNRAP. CDR3 amino acids: CASGSTSDRGGYGYTF. The CDR3 bases are TGTGCTAGTGGCTCCACCTCGGACAGGGGGGGCTATGGCTACACCTTC. The whole variable domain, filled in from reference TRBV12-5 and TRBJ1-2, reads DARVTQTPRHKVTEMGQEVTMRCQPILGHNTVFWYRQTMMQGLELLAYFRNRAPLDDSGMPKDRFSAEMPDATLATLKIQPSEPRDSAVYFCASGSTSDRGGYGYTFGSGTRLTVV.

The J gene is TRBJ1-1, the V gene TRBV4-2; 10 positions match TRBD1. Germline V lookup: CDR1 LGHNA, CDR2 YNFKEQ. There are 14 residues in the CDR3. J was trimmed by 1 base and V by 8 bases; bases with no gene match: 4. CDR3 sequence: CASRDRGWNTEAFF. The CDR3 DNA is TGTGCCAGCCGGGACAGGGGTTGGAACACTGAAGCTTTCTTT.

The CDR3 coding sequence is TGTGCCAGTAGTATTGCGGGGGGGGATACGCAGTATTTT. The encoded protein is CASSIAGGDTQYF. The chain couples TRBV19 to TRBJ2-3; 9 bases fit TRBD2. The germline V gene has CDR1 LNHDA and CDR2 SQIVND (reference sequence). The CDR3 is 13 residues long. The V segment lost 3 bases and the J segment 6 bases; nucleotides outside the gene matches: 1.

The rearrangement links TRBV6-5 to TRBJ1-4, with 8 bases matching TRBD1. The V segment lost 6 bases and the J segment 5 bases; nucleotides outside the gene matches: 5. The CDR3 runs 14 residues. CDR1 and CDR2 (germline): MNHEY, SVGAGI. The CDR3 loop reads CASSRQGLNEKLFF. DNA for the CDR3: TGTGCCAGCAGCCGACAGGGGTTAAATGAAAAACTGTTTTTT.

The CDR3 sequence: CSWRLGNTIYF. In DNA form, the CDR3 reads TGCAGCTGGCGGCTTGGAAACACCATATATTTT. The V and J genes are TRBV29-1 and TRBJ1-3; D uncertain. Trimming removed 8 bases from V and 3 bases from J, with 8 bases in between. CDR1 and CDR2 (germline): SQVTM, ANQGSEA. There are 11 residues in the CDR3.

In this sample, this clone turned up once. The chain joins TRBV11-2 to TRBJ2-7, with 9 bases aligning to TRBD1. The length of the CDR3 is 14 residues. With V trimmed by 0 bases and J by 6 bases, 3 bases remained unmatched. CDR1 is SGHAT, CDR2 FQNNGV, per germline. CDR3 nucleotides: TGTGCCAGCAGCTTAGAGGGGACAGGGAGCGAGCAGTACTTC. Its translation: CASSLEGTGSEQYF. The full variable domain, with the rest looked up from reference TRBV11-2 and TRBJ2-7, is EAGVAQSPRYKIIEKRQSVAFWCNPISGHATLYWYQQILGQGPKLLIQFQNNGVVDDSQLPKDRFSAERLKGVDSTLKIQPAKLEDSAVYLCASSLEGTGSEQYFGPGTRLTVT.

Only one count was recorded for this clone. The CDR3 sequence is CATSRGRTGGDVNEKLFF. The CDR3 bases are TGTGCCACCAGCAGAGGGAGGACAGGGGGCGATGTTAATGAAAAACTGTTTTTT. The chain joins TRBV15 to TRBJ1-4, with TRBD1 identical over 11 bases. This CDR3 is 18 amino acids long. V lost 1 base to trimming and J lost 4 bases; unmatched junction nucleotides: 8. Germline loops: CDR1 LNHNV, CDR2 YYDKDF (reference sequence).

The rearrangement links TRBV5-1 to TRBJ2-5; no clear D. Trimming stripped 0 bases from V and 4 bases from J, with 10 bases between. Germline CDR1 reads SGHRS; CDR2 reads YFSETQ. The CDR3 runs 14 residues. CDR3 region: CASSLGSPRETQYF. The CDR3 DNA sequence: TGCGCCAGCAGCTTGGGAAGTCCCAGAGAGACCCAGTACTTC.

V and J are TRBV3-1 (or the pseudogene TRBV3-2) and TRBJ2-7; 7 bases are shared with TRBD1. The V and J ends lost 4 bases and 5 bases, in that order; junction bases with no gene match: 5. This CDR3 has 13 amino acids. Germline V gene lookup returns CDR1 LGHDT and CDR2 YNNKEL (reference sequence). The CDR3 nucleotides read TGTGCCAGCAGCCGACAGGGACAAAACGAGCAGTACTTC. As protein: CASSRQGQNEQYF.

This rearrangement joins TRBV4-1 to TRBJ1-3; D gene unclear. In germline, CDR1 is MGHRA, CDR2 YSYEKL. Trimming took off 2 bases at V and 7 bases at J, with 6 bases between the two ends. CDR3 length: 12 amino acids. The CDR3 loop reads CASSQFGNTIYF. The CDR3, as DNA: TGCGCCAGCAGCCAATTCGGGAACACCATATATTTT.

This sequence joins TRBV29-1 and TRBJ2-3; D gene uncertain. Germline assignment: CDR1 SQVTM and CDR2 ANQGSEA. This CDR3 is built from 16 residues. The ends were cut back, 0 bases at V and 2 bases at J, with 15 bases in the middle. CDR3 DNA sequence: TGCAGCGTTGAAGATCAGGCCAGGTTATTCACAGATACGCAGTATTTT. This sequence encodes CSVEDQARLFTDTQYF.

The J gene is TRBJ1-2, the V gene TRBV7-8; 7 bases are a match to TRBD1. Germline CDR1 is SGHVS and CDR2 is FQNEAQ. The CDR3 loop spans 15 amino acids. J gave up 6 bases and V 1 base, and 8 bases lay outside the gene matches. The CDR3 here is CASSLETTGSNGYTF. In DNA, the CDR3 is TGTGCCAGCAGCTTAGAGACGACAGGGTCAAATGGCTACACCTTC.